Below, 27 T cell receptor beta chains from the same sample are listed, as sequenced in a study of cytomegalovirus exposure and HLA in healthy donors (dated by TCRdb to about 2017). Libraries were prepared through the immunoSEQ multiplex PCR assay. For the multiplex PCR, a mixture combining 60 forward primers for TCR Vbeta segments and 13 reverse primers for TCR Jbeta segments was used. TCRdb holds this immuneACCESS table with in-frame rearrangements only. Some clones are missing; in checked studies, unresolved V genes explain under half, and the rest has no known cause. Counted in this sample were roughly 180,000 clones; 75% to 85% of them appeared once. The ten biggest clones cover 2.5% of the sample. The source material was PBMCs. Receptors were obtained from a woman aged 25 to 39 in good health and CMV-seropositive.

The rearrangement links TRBV7-8 to TRBJ2-5; D is possibly TRBD1 (7 bases). The V gene lost 4 bases and the J gene lost 0 bases, with 12 bases spanning the gap. CDR3 size: 15 residues. The germline V gene encodes CDR1 SGHVS and CDR2 FQNEAQ. This CDR3 is CASSSQGGNQETQYF. In DNA form, the CDR3 reads TGTGCCAGCAGCTCTCAGGGGGGTAACCAAGAGACCCAGTACTTC.

The J gene is TRBJ2-5, the V gene TRBV11-1; D not certain. V lost 5 bases and J lost 4, with 14 bases in between. The germline V gene encodes CDR1 SGHAT and CDR2 FQDESV (reference sequence). This CDR3 has 14 residues. The DNA for the CDR3 is TGTGCCAGCAGCACCCTTCAGGTCGCAGAGACCCAGTACTTC. It yields the protein CASSTLQVAETQYF.

V gene TRBV28 combines with J gene TRBJ1-5, with 8 bases that match TRBD1. This CDR3 contains 14 residues. The V segment lost 3 bases and the J segment 6 bases; nucleotides outside the gene matches: 4. Germline V gene data show CDR1 as MDHEN and CDR2 as SYDVKM. The CDR3 DNA follows: TGTGCCAGCAGTTTGGAGACAGGGGCTCAGCCCCAGCATTTT. This translates into CASSLETGAQPQHF.

The chain has TRBV29-1 and TRBJ2-2, with D uncertain. Germline V CDR1 and CDR2: SQVTM, ANQGSEA. The V end was cut by 2 bases, the J end by 6 bases, with 4 bases between. The CDR3 consists of 11 residues. In nucleotides, the CDR3 is TGCAGCGTTGAAAGAGCCGGGGAGCTGTTTTTT. Translating it yields CSVERAGELFF.

The chain joins TRBV9 to TRBJ2-5; maybe TRBD1 (6 bases). The CDR3 has 15 residues. V was trimmed by 5 bases and J by 4 bases, leaving 18 bases between them. CDR1 SGDLS and CDR2 YYNGEE come from the germline V gene. CDR3 residues: CASRRGEQGAETQYF. The CDR3 DNA is TGTGCCAGCAGGAGAGGAGAACAGGGAGCAGAGACCCAGTACTTC.

The chain uses TRBV19 and TRBJ2-7; D is unresolved. V lost 0 bases to trimming and J lost 1 base, with 4 bases between them. CDR3 length: 13 amino acids. Looked up from germline, CDR1 is LNHDA and CDR2 is SQIVND (reference sequence). The CDR3 nucleotides are TGTGCCAGTAGTATAGAACTGTCCTACGAGCAGTACTTC. Protein sequence: CASSIELSYEQYF.

This sequence joins TRBV7-9 and TRBJ2-7, with 7 bases fitting TRBD1. CDR1 SEHNR and CDR2 FQNEAQ come from the germline V gene (reference sequence). The V and J ends lost 6 bases and 1 base, in that order; junction bases with no gene match: 3. The CDR3 is 13 residues long. The CDR3 reads CASRKGQSYEQYF. CDR3 sequence (DNA): TGTGCCAGCAGGAAGGGACAGTCCTACGAGCAGTACTTC.

This chain links TRBV11-2 with TRBJ2-2; 9 bases align to TRBD2. After removal of 1 base from V and 1 base from J, the junction contained 4 bases not matched to a gene. Germline V gives CDR1 SGHAT, CDR2 FQNNGV. The CDR3 sequence is 17 residues long. The CDR3 DNA sequence: TGTGCCAGCAGCTTAGCTCTAGCGGGGCTGAACACCGGGGAGCTGTTTTTT. As protein: CASSLALAGLNTGELFF. The whole variable domain, filled in from reference TRBV11-2 and TRBJ2-2, reads EAGVAQSPRYKIIEKRQSVAFWCNPISGHATLYWYQQILGQGPKLLIQFQNNGVVDDSQLPKDRFSAERLKGVDSTLKIQPAKLEDSAVYLCASSLALAGLNTGELFFGEGSRLTVL.

The V call is TRBV7-2, the J call TRBJ1-4; D is unclear. The CDR3 is made up of 15 amino acids. Germline values: CDR1 SGHTA, CDR2 FQGNSA. Trimming removed 5 bases from V and 3 bases from J, with 13 bases in between. CDR3 protein: CASSAHRGPNEKLFF. The CDR3 bases are TGTGCCAGCAGCGCCCACCGGGGTCCTAATGAAAAACTGTTTTTT.

This clone was recorded a few times. CDR3 nucleotides: TGCAGCGTTGAAGATGGCAGGAAAAACACCATATATTTT. Amino acids: CSVEDGRKNTIYF. V and J are TRBV29-1 and TRBJ1-3; D is uncertain. The V and J ends lost 0 bases and 6 bases respectively, with 9 bases between them. Germline V CDR1 and CDR2: SQVTM, ANQGSEA. This CDR3 has 13 residues. Drawing the rest from reference TRBV29-1 and TRBJ1-3, the complete variable domain is SAVISQKPSRDICQRGTSLTIQCQVDSQVTMMFWYRQQPGQSLTLIATANQGSEATYESGFVIDKFPISRPNLTFSTLTVSNMSPEDSSIYLCSVEDGRKNTIYFGEGSWLTVV.

Worth noting for this clone: One end of the junction fails to match germline, which may point to a read error. The V call is TRBV7-9, the J call TRBJ1-2, with 7 nucleotides matching TRBD1. CDR3 length: 16 amino acids. Germline V gene data show CDR1 as SEHNR and CDR2 as FQNEAQ (reference sequence). This CDR3 reads CSSSLVGQGGTYGYTF. CDR3 DNA sequence: TGTTCCAGCAGCTTGGTAGGGCAGGGGGGTACCTATGGCTACACCTTC.

Concerning this clone itself: The same CDR3 also results from other DNA sequences found in this sample. The chain links TRBV28 to TRBJ1-2, with no clear D. Trimming took 6 bases from V and 8 from J, leaving 10 bases between them. Per germline, CDR1 MDHEN and CDR2 SYDVKM. The CDR3 extends over 11 amino acids. The CDR3 region is CASSSGYGYTF. The CDR3 DNA reads as TGTGCCAGCAGCTCAGGCTACGGCTACACCTTC.

This clone was seen a single time. The chain has TRBV27 and TRBJ2-7; D possibly corresponds to TRBD2 (5 bases). This CDR3 region has 16 residues. Germline values: CDR1 MNHEY, CDR2 SMNVEV (reference sequence). With 5 bases removed from V and 0 bases from J, the gap between germline ends came to 17 bases. The CDR3: CASSPQYGLLSYEQYF. CDR3 in DNA: TGTGCCAGCAGTCCCCAATATGGACTCCTCTCCTACGAGCAGTACTTC.

J is TRBJ2-5 and V is TRBV28; D may be TRBD1 (5 bases). CDR1 and CDR2 (germline): MDHEN, SYDVKM. V was clipped by 7 bases and J by 3 bases, with 27 bases between them. The CDR3 consists of 18 residues. The CDR3 region is CASIRRYWGTGQEETQYF. CDR3 coding DNA: TGTGCCAGCATTCGCAGGTACTGGGGCACGGGTCAAGAAGAGACCCAGTACTTC.

This clone showed up just a few times. The rearrangement uses TRBV10-1 and TRBJ1-5; D call uncertain. CDR1 and CDR2 from the germline V gene are WNHNN and SYGVQD (reference sequence). The V end lost 7 bases, the J end lost 6 bases, and 19 bases lay between the germline ends. This CDR3 is 15 amino acids long. CDR3 in DNA: TGCGCCAGCACTCCCAGGCAAAATGGGAGTCAGCCCCAGCATTTT. Translating gives CASTPRQNGSQPQHF.

This chain connects TRBV30 to TRBJ2-7; 9 bases map to TRBD1. The CDR3 spans 13 residues. CDR1 GTSNPN and CDR2 SVGIG come from the germline V gene (reference sequence). The junction had 4 bases not matched to a gene; V was cut back by 4 bases and J by 3 bases. The CDR3 coding sequence is TGTGCCTGGAACAAGGGACAGGGCTACGAGCAGTACTTC. Its protein product is CAWNKGQGYEQYF.

The CDR3 reads CASSQVQGAGNSPLHF. The CDR3 DNA reads as TGCGCCAGCAGCCAAGTTCAGGGGGCAGGAAATTCACCCCTCCACTTT. The genes are TRBV4-3 and TRBJ1-6; 8 bases match TRBD1. Germline V gene data show CDR1 as LGHNA and CDR2 as YSLEER. V dropped 1 base and J dropped 7; count of bases not matched to a gene: 6. The CDR3 is 16 amino acids.

The chain is built from TRBV20-1 and TRBJ2-5; D gene ambiguous. The J call is uncertain, as TRBJ2-7 better fits the DNA end. Germline V gene data show CDR1 as DFQATT and CDR2 as SNEGSKA (reference sequence). This CDR3 spans 11 amino acids. DNA of the CDR3: TGCAGTGCTAGCCCGGACTACGAGCAGTACTTC. Its translation is CSASPDYEQYF.

The chain employs TRBV2 and TRBJ1-2; weak D call: TRBD1 (5 bases). Germline CDR1 SNHLY, CDR2 FYNNEI. This CDR3 contains 15 residues. V lost 1 base and J 5 bases, leaving 14 bases between the germline ends. CDR3 protein: CASSEGIGHGYGYTF. The CDR3 nucleotides read TGTGCCAGCAGTGAAGGTATCGGACACGGGTATGGCTACACCTTC. Looking up the rest from reference TRBV2 and TRBJ1-2 gives the full variable domain: EPEVTQTPSHQVTQMGQEVILRCVPISNHLYFYWYRQILGQKVEFLVSFYNNEISEKSEIFDDQFSVERPDGSNFTLKIRSTKLEDSAMYFCASSEGIGHGYGYTFGSGTRLTVV.

V is TRBV14 and J is TRBJ2-2; a weak D match, TRBD1 (6 bases). Deletions cut 0 bases from V and 5 bases from J, with 16 bases between. The V gene's germline CDR1 is SGHDN and CDR2 FVKESK. The CDR3 runs to 17 residues. CDR3 bases: TGTGCCAGCAGCCAAGATGTAACAGGGTGGATGACCGGGGAGCTGTTTTTT. It specifies CASSQDVTGWMTGELFF.

This chain uses TRBV13 with TRBJ2-3, with D uncertain. CDR3 length: 14 amino acids. Trimming cost V 3 bases and J 6 bases, with 13 bases left between them. Germline assignment: CDR1 PRHDT and CDR2 FYEKMQ (reference sequence). CDR3 sequence: CASSLTNARDTQYF. In nucleotides, the CDR3 is TGTGCCAGCAGCTTGACAAACGCACGTGATACGCAGTATTTT.

The rearrangement links TRBV19 to TRBJ2-3, with D possibly matching TRBD2 (7 bases). The CDR3 covers 15 residues. Germline CDR1 and CDR2: LNHDA and SQIVND (reference sequence). Trimming stripped 1 base from V and 2 bases from J, with 10 bases between. The DNA for the CDR3 is TGTGCCAGTAGTATAGGGGCGGGGGCCACAGATACGCAGTATTTT. Its translation: CASSIGAGATDTQYF.

The genes are TRBV21-1 and TRBJ2-5; the table's D gene call, TRBD1, was not cross checked with the DNA. TRBV21-1 is termed a pseudogene. The length of the CDR3 is 16 residues. CDR3 DNA: TGTGCCAGCAGCAATATGTCCGAGACAGTCCAAGAGACCCAGTACTTC. As protein: CASSNMSETVQETQYF.

The chain combines TRBV5-1 with TRBJ1-2, with TRBD1 matching 7 bases. Trimming at V came to 4 bases and at J to 8 bases, leaving 14 bases not matched to a gene. The CDR3 sequence is 15 residues long. Germline V gene lookup returns CDR1 SGHRS and CDR2 YFSETQ. The CDR3 nucleotides are TGCGCCAGCAGCATCCTGCCCGGGACAGAGGGAGGCTACACCTTC. Encoded protein: CASSILPGTEGGYTF.

The chain combines TRBV5-6 with TRBJ2-5; TRBD2 might be the D (6 bases). Deletions cut 0 bases from V and 3 bases from J, with 18 bases between. There are 17 residues in the CDR3. Germline values: CDR1 SGHDT, CDR2 YYEEEE. CDR3 DNA sequence: TGTGCCAGCAGCTTGGTCCCCTACTATCGCGGGGAAGAGACCCAGTACTTC. Translated, it gives CASSLVPYYRGEETQYF.

A few counts support this clone. The rearrangement joins TRBV6-5 to TRBJ2-1; TRBD1 matches 7 bases. CDR1 MNHEY and CDR2 SVGAGI come from the germline V gene. V shed 6 bases and J 2 bases; nucleotides not matched to a gene: 7. The CDR3 has 15 amino acids. The CDR3 DNA reads as TGTGCCAGCAGGCCTCGGGACAGCGCCTACAATGAGCAGTTCTTC. Amino acids: CASRPRDSAYNEQFF.

The rearrangement joins TRBV11-3 to TRBJ1-3; D is undetermined. V lost 4 bases and J lost 2, with 3 bases in between. Germline CDR1 is SGHNT and CDR2 is YENEEA. The CDR3 length is 12 residues. The CDR3 sequence is CASSSTGNTIYF. The CDR3, as DNA: TGTGCCAGCAGCTCAACTGGAAACACCATATATTTT.